What follows are 5 T cell receptor beta chains derived from one specimen sequenced in a study of T-cell reconstitution after alpha-beta-depleted transplantation in children. Unique molecular identifiers featured in how the TCRbeta library was prepared. TCRdb processed the PCR reads anew with MiXCR; each CDR3 protein has one entry. This sample yields about 540,000 distinct CDR3 sequences, of which about a sixth are seen a single time; 3% to 3.5% belongs to the top ten. Material: PBMCs from the stem cell graft donor, obtained from the stem cell graft. The receptor source for this set is a human donor who donated a stem cell graft to a child with acute lymphoblastic leukemia.

In its sample, this clonotype was seen a few times. The gene calls are TRBV27 and TRBJ2-1, with D possibly being TRBD2 (5 bases). Germline CDR1 reads MNHEY; CDR2 reads SMNVEV (reference sequence). The CDR3 runs 15 residues. V was cut by 8 bases and J by 0 bases, with 14 bases left in between. The CDR3 DNA follows: TGTGCCAGCGGTTGGACTGAAAGCTCCTACAATGAGCAGTTCTTC. This encodes CASGWTESSYNEQFF.

CDR3 amino acids: CSASRDRDYGYTF. The CDR3 nucleotides read TGCAGTGCTAGCCGGGACAGGGACTATGGCTACACCTTC. The chain has TRBV20-1 and TRBJ1-2; 9 bases align to TRBD1. Germline V lookup: CDR1 DFQATT, CDR2 SNEGSKA (reference sequence). The CDR3 totals 13 residues. V trimming: 3 bases; J trimming: 3 bases; junction bases outside the gene matches: 2.

This clonotype was detected a few times. The chain recombines TRBV7-6 with TRBJ2-3, with no clear D. The germline gives CDR1 SGHVS, CDR2 FNYEAQ. Between the trimmed V and J ends, which lost 6 bases and 1 base, there was a span of 14 bases. The CDR3 length is 15 residues. The DNA of the CDR3 is TGTGCCAGCAGAGAAACTCTACTGCGCACAGATACGCAGTATTTT. Translated: CASRETLLRTDTQYF.

In this sample, this clonotype turned up many times. This chain links TRBV5-1 with TRBJ2-1; the match to TRBD1 covers 9 bases. With 3 bases clipped from V and 9 bases from J, the junction kept 7 bases outside the gene matches. Germline CDR1 reads SGHRS; CDR2 reads YFSETQ. The CDR3 extends over 14 amino acids. The CDR3 nucleotides read TGCGCCAGCAGCTCCGGGACAGGGTATAGTGAGCAGTTCTTC. Its protein product is CASSSGTGYSEQFF.

The sample holds a few counts of this clonotype. The rearrangement joins TRBV19 to TRBJ2-2, with D maybe TRBD1 (6 bases). The CDR3 runs 13 residues. The V end was cut by 6 bases, the J end by 8 bases, with 13 bases between. Germline CDR1 LNHDA, CDR2 SQIVND (reference sequence). This CDR3 is CASSLTGPGELFF. The CDR3 region has the DNA TGTGCCAGTAGCCTAACAGGGCCGGGGGAGCTGTTTTTT.